This record covers a single T cell receptor (beta chain). Trimming cost V 3 bases and J 9 bases; bases outside gene matches: 7. The CDR3 totals 15 residues. Germline V gives CDR1 SNHLY, CDR2 FYNNEI. Method: immunoSEQ multiplex PCR; TCRdb's copy keeps in-frame clones and lacks some. The data contain roughly 49,000 clones, approximately 91% of them singletons. This specimen belongs to a study of control samples from healthy donors and cancer patients. The TCR sequence derives from a man in his fifties or sixties with head and neck cancer. The chain links TRBV2 to TRBJ1-6; 8 nucleotides line up with TRBD1. What was sequenced was PBMCs. The CDR3 region has the DNA TGTGCCAGCAGTGAGGGACAGGTGGCGGGTTCACCCCTCCACTTT. It translates to CASSEGQVAGSPLHF.